Reported below is one T cell receptor (beta chain). This CDR3 has 15 amino acids. In germline, CDR1 is SGHNT, CDR2 YYREEE (reference sequence). J gave up 4 bases and V 5 bases, and 7 bases lay outside the gene matches. The protocol was immunoSEQ multiplex PCR, while the TCRdb copy is restricted to in-frame clones and leaves out a portion. The sample lists tens of thousands of clones, around 93% seen once, with around 3.7% in the top ten. This sample was taken from a study of T cell changes during pregnancy in multiple sclerosis. Sequencing used CD8+ T cells from peripheral blood mononuclear cells, obtained in the second trimester of pregnancy. The receptor was isolated from a female donor with multiple sclerosis, enrolled in a pregnancy study. The chain employs TRBV5-4 and TRBJ2-3, with 10 bases that match TRBD2. CDR3: CASRHLAGAADTQYF. CDR3 bases: TGTGCCAGCAGGCATCTAGCGGGAGCAGCAGATACGCAGTATTTT. Full variable domain (remainder filled in from reference TRBV5-4 and TRBJ2-3): ETGVTQSPTHLIKTRGQQVTLRCSSQSGHNTVSWYQQALGQGPQFIFQYYREEENGRGNFPPRFSGLQFPNYSSELNVNALELDDSALYLCASRHLAGAADTQYFGPGTRLTVL.